The source of this T cell receptor (beta chain) is a study of monozygotic twins with inflammatory bowel disease. A template switching step added UMIs, each with a 6-nucleotide sample barcode. TCRdb reworked the 5' RACE reads into one entry per CDR3 protein, no DNA. The table lists under 200,000 distinct CDR3 sequences. Germline CDR1 is MNHEY and CDR2 is SVGAGI. The CDR3 sequence is 13 residues long. The TCR sequence derives from a human donor with ulcerative colitis or Crohn's disease, or a healthy co-twin of an affected twin (not recorded which). The specimen was blood. The V gene is TRBV6-5, the J gene TRBJ2-2; the D call of TRBD2 rests on TCRdb alone, since no DNA is present to check it. CDR3 amino acids: CASSYGGGRELFF.